Listed here are 30 T cell receptor beta chains from one sample, sequenced in a study of OX40 agonist ivuxolimab in advanced cancers. Only in-frame clones appear in the TCRdb table, and some are missing; sequencing was by immunoSEQ multiplex PCR. The sample yields around 62,000 clones, around 84% seen once. This sample comprised CD4+ or CD8+ T cells sorted from blood, obtained in a trial of the OX40 agonist ivuxolimab. These receptors were collected from an adult with an advanced solid tumor such as melanoma, head and neck, liver or kidney cancer.

The chain employs TRBV4-1 and TRBJ2-1, with 11 bases lining up with TRBD2. Germline V gene sequence: CDR1 MGHRA, CDR2 YSYEKL. The CDR3 is 16 residues long. V was pared by 4 bases and J by 6 bases, with 8 bases of the junction left unmatched. The CDR3: CASSRQLAGGSNEQFF. The CDR3 nucleotides are TGCGCCAGCAGCCGACAGCTAGCGGGGGGCTCCAATGAGCAGTTCTTC.

Here the CDR3 reads CASSPRGLPLVDTQYF. CDR3 bases: TGTGCCAGCAGCCCACGCGGCCTCCCTCTCGTGGATACGCAGTATTTT. This chain joins TRBV7-3 and TRBJ2-3, with D unresolved. The CDR3 extends over 16 amino acids. Per the germline V gene, CDR1 is SGHTA and CDR2 is FQGTGA. The germline V and J ends were trimmed by 5 bases and 6 bases, with 21 bases remaining between them.

This clone was seen once. The V gene is TRBV7-2, the J gene TRBJ1-1, with D possibly TRBD1 on 6 matching bases. V lost 5 bases and J 1 base, leaving 17 bases between the germline ends. Germline CDR1 and CDR2: SGHTA and FQGNSA. The CDR3 totals 16 residues. The CDR3 DNA reads as TGTGCCAGCAGCCTCGACGCGGGGGCTAGGAACACTGAAGCTTTCTTT. Translating it yields CASSLDAGARNTEAFF.

The chain recombines TRBV6-6 with TRBJ1-2; no reliable D call. V lost 2 bases and J 2 bases, leaving 6 bases between the germline ends. The V gene's germline CDR1 is MNHNY and CDR2 SVGAGI (reference sequence). The CDR3 is made up of 13 amino acids. CDR3 protein: CASSYPGNYGYTF. The CDR3 region has the DNA TGTGCCAGCAGTTACCCAGGAAACTATGGCTACACCTTC.

The chain links TRBV7-2 to TRBJ1-6; the D is unclear. V was clipped by 1 base and J by 9 bases, with 7 bases between them. CDR1 is SGHTA, CDR2 FQGNSA, per germline. The CDR3 runs 13 residues. The DNA for the CDR3 is TGTGCCAGCAGCTTAGGCCGAGGTTCACCCCTCCACTTT. Translating gives CASSLGRGSPLHF.

The V and J genes are TRBV27 and TRBJ1-2, with TRBD1 matching over 7 bases. The CDR3 runs 13 residues. V gave up 3 bases and J gave up 6 bases; unmatched junction bases: 4. CDR1 is MNHEY, CDR2 SMNVEV, per germline (reference sequence). The CDR3 sequence: CASSFRDSHGYTF. The CDR3, as DNA: TGTGCCAGCAGTTTCCGGGACAGCCATGGCTACACCTTC.

The CDR3 is CASGKDSNSNQPQHF. Here the CDR3 DNA reads TGTGCCAGCGGAAAGGACAGTAATAGCAATCAGCCCCAGCATTTT. The chain joins TRBV6-6 to TRBJ1-5; D is perhaps TRBD1 (6 bases). Trimming took 8 bases from V and 0 from J, leaving 14 bases between them. The CDR3 totals 15 residues. CDR1 MNHNY and CDR2 SVGAGI come from the germline V gene (reference sequence).

V is TRBV28 and J is TRBJ2-7; 8 positions agree with TRBD1. This CDR3 is 15 amino acids long. V lost 5 bases to trimming and J lost 0 bases; unmatched junction nucleotides: 6. Germline V gene sequence: CDR1 MDHEN, CDR2 SYDVKM. DNA of the CDR3: TGTGCCAGCAGTCCCCCGGGGACAGGCTCCTACGAGCAGTACTTC. Protein product: CASSPPGTGSYEQYF.

The V call is TRBV4-3, the J call TRBJ2-3; possible D gene TRBD2, 5 bases. Germline V CDR1 and CDR2: LGHNA, YSLEER. V lost 2 bases, J lost 4 bases, and 13 bases lay in between. This CDR3 is 15 amino acids long. The CDR3 bases are TGCGCCAGCAGCCAAACCGGCGGCGGGCCAGATACGCAGTATTTT. As protein: CASSQTGGGPDTQYF.

The chain couples TRBV27 to TRBJ2-5, with 8 bases matching TRBD2. Germline CDR1 and CDR2: MNHEY and SMNVEV (reference sequence). With V trimmed by 6 bases and J by 1 base, 7 bases remained unmatched. The CDR3 loop spans 15 amino acids. The CDR3 region is CASSPGAGGQETQYF. Here the CDR3 DNA reads TGTGCCAGCAGCCCCGGGGCGGGGGGCCAAGAGACCCAGTACTTC.

This chain links TRBV29-1 with TRBJ1-2; D unresolved. The CDR3 is 12 residues long. The V end was cut by 6 bases, the J end by 1 base, with 9 bases between. Germline V gives CDR1 SQVTM, CDR2 ANQGSEA. The CDR3 DNA reads as TGCAGCGTGTGGTACAATAACTATGGCTACACCTTC. Its protein is CSVWYNNYGYTF.

The CDR3 bases are TGTGCCACCAGCAGAGATCAGGGTATCGGCGAGCAGTACTTC. It specifies CATSRDQGIGEQYF. The V and J genes are TRBV15 and TRBJ2-7, with D possibly being TRBD1 (5 bases). The CDR3 sequence is 14 residues long. CDR1 and CDR2 (germline): LNHNV, YYDKDF (reference sequence). Trimming left V 0 bases short and J 6 bases short, with 12 bases between.

This clone has only a few counts. V and J are TRBV2 and TRBJ1-5; 9 positions agree with TRBD1. Trimming took 1 base from V and 5 from J; bases not matched to a gene: 3. Germline V gene sequence: CDR1 SNHLY, CDR2 FYNNEI. The CDR3 runs to 15 residues. The CDR3 bases are TGTGCCAGCAGTGAAGGAGGGACAGGGCATCAGCCCCAGCATTTT. The encoded protein is CASSEGGTGHQPQHF.

The chain links TRBV19 to TRBJ2-7, with D uncertain. CDR3 length: 17 residues. Trimming shortened V by 1 base and J by 1 base, and 17 bases separated the two germline ends. Germline V gives CDR1 LNHDA, CDR2 SQIVND (reference sequence). CDR3 protein: CASSIGPTQFGSYEQYF. The CDR3 region has the DNA TGTGCCAGTAGTATAGGCCCCACACAGTTTGGGTCCTACGAGCAGTACTTC.

The chain joins TRBV9 to TRBJ2-5; the D is unclear. The CDR3 covers 15 residues. Per the germline V gene, CDR1 is SGDLS and CDR2 is YYNGEE. V was shortened by 0 bases and J by 1 base, with 10 bases between the two germline ends. CDR3 sequence: CASSVDPNSQETQYF. The CDR3 DNA sequence: TGTGCCAGCAGCGTAGATCCCAACAGCCAAGAGACCCAGTACTTC.

This chain uses TRBV4-3 with TRBJ2-2, with 10 bases matching TRBD1. Germline assignment: CDR1 LGHNA and CDR2 YSLEER. The ends lost 5 bases at V and 0 bases at J; junction bases unmatched: 3. This CDR3 spans 16 amino acids. CDR3 loop: CASSKGQGTNTGELFF. The CDR3 region has the DNA TGCGCCAGCAGCAAGGGACAGGGGACGAACACCGGGGAGCTGTTTTTT.

The chain has TRBV18 and TRBJ1-5; the match to TRBD1 covers 10 bases. Germline V gene lookup returns CDR1 KGHSH and CDR2 LQKENI. CDR3 length: 16 amino acids. V shed 4 bases, J shed 4 bases, and the junction held 7 bases outside the gene matches. CDR3 region: CASSLDRGTDNQPQHF. CDR3 coding DNA: TGTGCCAGCTCACTGGACAGGGGGACTGATAATCAGCCCCAGCATTTT.

V and J are TRBV7-3 and TRBJ2-3; D unclear. The V gene's germline CDR1 is SGHTA and CDR2 FQGTGA. V was shortened by 5 bases and J by 5 bases, with 11 bases between the two germline ends. The CDR3 is 13 residues long. The CDR3 coding sequence is TGTGCCAGCAGCCAGCACCAAGTAGATACGCAGTATTTT. Translated: CASSQHQVDTQYF.

J is TRBJ1-2 and V is TRBV7-9, with TRBD1 as a possible D gene (5 bases). The CDR3 is 14 amino acids. Germline V gene sequence: CDR1 SEHNR, CDR2 FQNEAQ (reference sequence). The ends were cut back, 5 bases at V and 7 bases at J, with 17 bases in the middle. CDR3 coding DNA: TGTGCCAGCAGCAAGGGACCCGAAGGGACTGGCTACACCTTC. Translating gives CASSKGPEGTGYTF.

This chain joins TRBV19 and TRBJ1-2, with D perhaps TRBD1 (6 bases). The CDR3 contains 13 residues. The V and J ends lost 1 base and 7 bases respectively, with 10 bases between them. Looked up from germline, CDR1 is LNHDA and CDR2 is SQIVND (reference sequence). In DNA form, the CDR3 reads TGTGCCAGTAGTATAGCGGGGGGCACTGGCTACACCTTC. Translated: CASSIAGGTGYTF. Looking up the rest from reference TRBV19 and TRBJ1-2 gives the full variable domain: DGGITQSPKYLFRKEGQNVTLSCEQNLNHDAMYWYRQDPGQGLRLIYYSQIVNDFQKGDIAEGYSVSREKKESFPLTVTSAQKNPTAFYLCASSIAGGTGYTFGSGTRLTVV.

V usage is TRBV6-1 and J usage is TRBJ2-7, with 8 positions matching TRBD2. This CDR3 contains 15 residues. Germline values: CDR1 MNHNS, CDR2 SASEGT. Losses at the gene ends were 6 bases for V and 3 bases for J; bases not matched to a gene: 10. The CDR3: CASRPQLAVIYEQYF. In DNA form, the CDR3 reads TGTGCCAGCAGGCCTCAACTAGCGGTAATCTACGAGCAGTACTTC.

The CDR3 reads CASSSPTGESSPLHF. DNA of the CDR3: TGTGCCAGCAGCTCCCCGACAGGGGAAAGTTCACCCCTCCACTTT. The chain recombines TRBV5-6 with TRBJ1-6, with 8 bases lining up with TRBD1. The V segment lost 3 bases and the J segment 9 bases; nucleotides outside the gene matches: 8. In germline, CDR1 is SGHDT, CDR2 YYEEEE. The CDR3 consists of 15 residues.

The V gene is TRBV5-5, the J gene TRBJ2-7; tentative D call: TRBD2 (6 bases). The CDR3 is 13 residues long. The V gene's germline CDR1 is SGHKS and CDR2 YYEKEE (reference sequence). The V and J ends lost 0 bases and 7 bases respectively, with 11 bases between them. This chain's CDR3 is CASSLEEGREQYF. The CDR3 DNA reads TGTGCCAGCAGCTTGGAGGAGGGGAGGGAGCAGTACTTC. Looking up the rest from reference TRBV5-5 and TRBJ2-7 gives the full variable domain: DAGVTQSPTHLIKTRGQQVTLRCSPISGHKSVSWYQQVLGQGPQFIFQYYEKEERGRGNFPDRFSARQFPNYSSELNVNALLLGDSALYLCASSLEEGREQYFGPGTRLTVT.

To note about this clone: A much bigger clone sits one base away, suggesting this may be a read error. The same CDR3 also results from other DNA sequences found in this sample. The genes are TRBV7-2 and TRBJ1-1; D not certain. This CDR3 is built from 19 residues. CDR1 and CDR2 from the germline V gene are SGHTA and FQGNSA. Trimming stripped 5 bases from V and 1 base from J, with 26 bases between. The CDR3 DNA sequence: TGTGCCAGCAGCCCACAGCCCCTTCAGGCGGGTCTGAGGAACACTGAAGCTTTCTTT. Translating gives CASSPQPLQAGLRNTEAFF.

The V call is TRBV27, the J call TRBJ2-7, with 8 bases that match TRBD1. The CDR3 spans 15 residues. The V and J ends lost 2 bases and 0 bases, in that order; junction bases with no gene match: 3. Germline values: CDR1 MNHEY, CDR2 SMNVEV (reference sequence). CDR3 coding DNA: TGTGCCAGCAGTTTACGGACAGGGAGCTCCTACGAGCAGTACTTC. Translated, it gives CASSLRTGSSYEQYF.

V and J are TRBV5-1 and TRBJ2-3; 14 nucleotides align to TRBD2. CDR3 length equals 16 residues. The germline gives CDR1 SGHRS, CDR2 YFSETQ. With V trimmed by 7 bases and J by 4 bases, 8 bases remained unmatched. DNA for the CDR3: TGCGCCAGCGGGTTGACTAGCGGGGGGGCAGCAGATACGCAGTATTTT. It encodes CASGLTSGGAADTQYF.

The chain recombines TRBV11-2 with TRBJ2-1, with D perhaps matching TRBD2 (5 bases). The CDR3 totals 17 residues. V lost 6 bases to trimming and J lost 1 base, with 19 bases between them. CDR1 is SGHAT, CDR2 FQNNGV, per germline. The CDR3: CASSSAAGRGSYNEQFF. The CDR3 coding sequence is TGTGCCAGCAGTTCGGCGGCAGGAAGAGGGTCCTACAATGAGCAGTTCTTC. The full variable domain, its missing parts supplied by reference TRBV11-2 and TRBJ2-1, is EAGVAQSPRYKIIEKRQSVAFWCNPISGHATLYWYQQILGQGPKLLIQFQNNGVVDDSQLPKDRFSAERLKGVDSTLKIQPAKLEDSAVYLCASSSAAGRGSYNEQFFGPGTRLTVL.

The genes are TRBV5-1 and TRBJ1-1; no definite D call. The CDR3 loop spans 14 amino acids. In germline, CDR1 is SGHRS, CDR2 YFSETQ. Trimming removed 0 bases at V and 1 base at J, with 7 bases between. The CDR3 loop reads CASSLGSGNTEAFF. CDR3 nucleotides: TGCGCCAGCAGCTTGGGGTCAGGGAACACTGAAGCTTTCTTT.

The V call is TRBV9, the J call TRBJ1-3, with 10 positions matching TRBD1. The junction had 7 bases not matched to a gene; V was cut back by 3 bases and J by 4 bases. Germline V gene data show CDR1 as SGDLS and CDR2 as YYNGEE. The CDR3 totals 16 residues. CDR3 loop: CASSARQGALGNTIYF. The DNA of the CDR3 is TGTGCCAGCAGCGCCCGACAGGGGGCGCTAGGAAACACCATATATTTT.

Only one count was recorded for this clone. CDR3 region: CASNFMGGVKQHF. Here the CDR3 DNA reads TGTGCCAGCAACTTTATGGGGGGGGTGAAACAGCATTTT. J is TRBJ1-5 and V is TRBV6-1; tentative D call: TRBD1 (5 bases). V lost 7 bases to trimming and J lost 13 bases, with 20 bases between them. Germline-derived CDR1 and CDR2 are MNHNS and SASEGT. The CDR3 runs 13 residues.